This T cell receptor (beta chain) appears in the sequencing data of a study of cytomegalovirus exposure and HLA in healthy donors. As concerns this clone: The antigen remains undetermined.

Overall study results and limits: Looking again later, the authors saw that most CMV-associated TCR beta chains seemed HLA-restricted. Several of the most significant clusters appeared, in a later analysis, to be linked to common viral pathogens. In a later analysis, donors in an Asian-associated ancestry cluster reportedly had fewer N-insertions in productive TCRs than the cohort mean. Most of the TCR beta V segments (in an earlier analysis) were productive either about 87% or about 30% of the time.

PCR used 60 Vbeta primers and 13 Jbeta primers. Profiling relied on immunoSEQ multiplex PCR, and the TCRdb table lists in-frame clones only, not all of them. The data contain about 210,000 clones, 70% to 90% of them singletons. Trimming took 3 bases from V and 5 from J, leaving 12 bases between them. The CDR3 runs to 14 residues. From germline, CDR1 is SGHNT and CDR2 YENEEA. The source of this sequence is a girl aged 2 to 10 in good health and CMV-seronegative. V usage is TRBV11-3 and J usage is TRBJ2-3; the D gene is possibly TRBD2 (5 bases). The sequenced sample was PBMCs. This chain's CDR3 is CASSFSAPGDTQYF. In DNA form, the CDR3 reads TGTGCCAGCAGCTTTAGCGCCCCCGGAGATACGCAGTATTTT.